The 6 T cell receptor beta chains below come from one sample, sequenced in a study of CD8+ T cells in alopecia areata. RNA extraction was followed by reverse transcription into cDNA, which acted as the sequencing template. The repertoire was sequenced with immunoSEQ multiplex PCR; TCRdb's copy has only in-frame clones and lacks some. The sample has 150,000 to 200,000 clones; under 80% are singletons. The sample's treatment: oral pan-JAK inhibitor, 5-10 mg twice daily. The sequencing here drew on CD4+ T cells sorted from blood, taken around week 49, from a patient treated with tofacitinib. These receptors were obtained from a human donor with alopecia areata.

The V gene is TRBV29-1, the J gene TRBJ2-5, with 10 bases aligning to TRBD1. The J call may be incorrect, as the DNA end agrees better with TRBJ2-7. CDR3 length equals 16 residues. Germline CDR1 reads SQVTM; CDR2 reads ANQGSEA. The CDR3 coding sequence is TGCAGCGTTGAAGGCAGCCCGGGACAGGGGTATTACGAGCAGTACTTC. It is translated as CSVEGSPGQGYYEQYF.

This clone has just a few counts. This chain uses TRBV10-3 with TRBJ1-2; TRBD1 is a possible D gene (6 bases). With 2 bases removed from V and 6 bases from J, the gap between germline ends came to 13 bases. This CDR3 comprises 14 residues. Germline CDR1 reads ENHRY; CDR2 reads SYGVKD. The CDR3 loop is CAISEPGAHDGYTF. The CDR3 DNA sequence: TGTGCCATCAGTGAGCCAGGGGCGCATGATGGCTACACCTTC.

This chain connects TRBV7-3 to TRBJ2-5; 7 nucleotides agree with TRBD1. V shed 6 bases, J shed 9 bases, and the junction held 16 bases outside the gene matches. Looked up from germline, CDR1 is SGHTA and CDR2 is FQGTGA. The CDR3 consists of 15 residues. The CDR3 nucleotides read TGTGCCAGCAGTCAAACAGGGGCGAGATTGGAAGCCCAGTACTTC. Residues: CASSQTGARLEAQYF.

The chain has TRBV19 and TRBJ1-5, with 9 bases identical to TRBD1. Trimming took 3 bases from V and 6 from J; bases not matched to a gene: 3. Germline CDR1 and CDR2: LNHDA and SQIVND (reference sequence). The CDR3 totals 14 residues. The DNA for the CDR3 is TGTGCCAGTAGTATTACAGGGGGCGGTCAGCCCCAGCATTTT. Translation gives CASSITGGGQPQHF.

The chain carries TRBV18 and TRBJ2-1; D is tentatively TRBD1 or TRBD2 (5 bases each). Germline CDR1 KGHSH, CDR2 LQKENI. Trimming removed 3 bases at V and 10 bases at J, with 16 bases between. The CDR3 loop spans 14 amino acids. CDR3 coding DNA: TGTGCCAGCTCACCGTCCAGGGACCAAGGAGAGCAGTTCTTC. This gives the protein CASSPSRDQGEQFF.

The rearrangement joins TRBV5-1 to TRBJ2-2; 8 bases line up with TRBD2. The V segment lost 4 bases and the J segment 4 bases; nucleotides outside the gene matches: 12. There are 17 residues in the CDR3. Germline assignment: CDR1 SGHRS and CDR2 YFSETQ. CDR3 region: CASSGAGTSRSTGELFF. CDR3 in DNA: TGCGCCAGCAGCGGAGCGGGGACTAGTCGTAGCACCGGGGAGCTGTTTTTT.